Listed below are T cell receptor beta chains from one sample, sequenced in a study of shared clonotypes between healthy human individuals. Sequencing was performed with immunoSEQ multiplex PCR; in TCRdb, only in-frame clones are kept and a portion is missing. The sample contains millions of clones, more than 80% of which appear only once. Material for sequencing was naive CD4+ T cells sorted from blood. All receptors derive from a man aged 18 to 29 in good health. CDR3s include the opening cysteine and the closing phenylalanine or tryptophan. The order of the fields is V gene, clone size, CDR3 length, J gene, D gene, CDR3 protein. D genes are given only for firm matches. Size is omitted from some rows. Given values are once, few, many or a class for expanded clones.

v_gene: TRBV9; abundance: NA; len: 18; j_gene: TRBJ1-3; d_gene: NA; CDR3aa: CASSGSGGRREGGNTIYF
v_gene: TRBV13; abundance: NA; len: 16; j_gene: TRBJ2-3; d_gene: TRBD1; CDR3aa: CASSPDREAFTDTQYF
v_gene: TRBV5-1; abundance: NA; len: 16; j_gene: TRBJ2-7; d_gene: TRBD2; CDR3aa: CASSQRAGVSGYEQYF
v_gene: TRBV7-2; abundance: NA; len: 16; j_gene: TRBJ1-4; d_gene: TRBD1; CDR3aa: CASSAGQGVPNEKLFF
v_gene: TRBV18; abundance: NA; len: 17; j_gene: TRBJ2-3; d_gene: NA; CDR3aa: CASSPQQPGSRTDTQYF
v_gene: TRBV9; abundance: NA; len: 17; j_gene: TRBJ2-1; d_gene: NA; CDR3aa: CASSPPGRGTIGDEQFF
v_gene: TRBV4-1; abundance: NA; len: 16; j_gene: TRBJ2-1; d_gene: TRBD2; CDR3aa: CASSQDPSGSGNEQFF
v_gene: TRBV11-2; abundance: NA; len: 14; j_gene: TRBJ2-3; d_gene: TRBD1; CDR3aa: CASSWTGRTDTQYF
v_gene: TRBV10-3; abundance: NA; len: 14; j_gene: TRBJ2-5; d_gene: NA; CDR3aa: CAIRTDLAGETQYF
v_gene: TRBV10-2; abundance: NA; len: 16; j_gene: TRBJ2-3; d_gene: TRBD2; CDR3aa: CASSGNLAGYTDTQYF
v_gene: TRBV6-4; abundance: NA; len: 15; j_gene: TRBJ2-2; d_gene: TRBD2; CDR3aa: CASSATSVTTGELFF
v_gene: TRBV11-2; abundance: NA; len: 17; j_gene: TRBJ2-7; d_gene: TRBD2; CDR3aa: CASSLIGTSGSSYEQYF
v_gene: TRBV30; abundance: NA; len: 14; j_gene: TRBJ2-5; d_gene: NA; CDR3aa: CAWSVGHHRETQYF
v_gene: TRBV18; abundance: NA; len: 14; j_gene: TRBJ1-2; d_gene: TRBD1; CDR3aa: CASSLGTGDYGYTF
v_gene: TRBV6-1; abundance: once; len: 12; j_gene: TRBJ2-7; d_gene: NA; CDR3aa: CASKSRLWEQYF
v_gene: TRBV6-1; abundance: NA; len: 16; j_gene: TRBJ2-7; d_gene: TRBD2; CDR3aa: CASSEFSGLPVYEQYF
v_gene: TRBV5-1; abundance: NA; len: 16; j_gene: TRBJ2-5; d_gene: TRBD1; CDR3aa: CASSLDRGIGGETQYF
v_gene: TRBV20-1; abundance: NA; len: 11; j_gene: TRBJ1-2; d_gene: NA; CDR3aa: CSARTVDGYTF
v_gene: TRBV5-1; abundance: NA; len: 16; j_gene: TRBJ1-3; d_gene: TRBD1; CDR3aa: CASSGGQGKAGNTIYF
v_gene: TRBV18; abundance: NA; len: 17; j_gene: TRBJ1-1; d_gene: NA; CDR3aa: CASSPRRWQGMNTEAFF
v_gene: TRBV5-6; abundance: NA; len: 13; j_gene: TRBJ2-3; d_gene: TRBD1; CDR3aa: CASSRDRGNTQYF
v_gene: TRBV2; abundance: NA; len: 17; j_gene: TRBJ2-5; d_gene: TRBD1; CDR3aa: CASTGQGPSLYQETQYF
v_gene: TRBV11-2; abundance: NA; len: 14; j_gene: TRBJ1-3; d_gene: NA; CDR3aa: CASSAGISGNTIYF
v_gene: TRBV7-2; abundance: NA; len: 15; j_gene: TRBJ2-7; d_gene: TRBD2; CDR3aa: CASSPRLAGVGEQYF
v_gene: TRBV4-1; abundance: NA; len: 16; j_gene: TRBJ1-5; d_gene: NA; CDR3aa: CASSQARINSNQPQHF
v_gene: TRBV2; abundance: once; len: 15; j_gene: TRBJ2-7; d_gene: TRBD1; CDR3aa: CASKLRDRGLYEQYF
v_gene: TRBV11-2; abundance: NA; len: 14; j_gene: TRBJ1-5; d_gene: NA; CDR3aa: CASSLTGNNQPQHF
v_gene: TRBV7-2; abundance: once; len: 14; j_gene: TRBJ1-1; d_gene: NA; CDR3aa: CASSPGRMNTEAFF
v_gene: TRBV28; abundance: NA; len: 14; j_gene: TRBJ2-5; d_gene: NA; CDR3aa: CASSPGTLEGTQYF
v_gene: TRBV7-2; abundance: NA; len: 16; j_gene: TRBJ2-5; d_gene: TRBD2; CDR3aa: CASSLVGGLGRETQYF
v_gene: TRBV6-1; abundance: NA; len: 18; j_gene: TRBJ2-6; d_gene: NA; CDR3aa: CASSAEPGTRSGANVLTF
v_gene: TRBV13; abundance: once; len: 12; j_gene: TRBJ1-6; d_gene: NA; CDR3aa: CASSFFGAPLHF
v_gene: TRBV7-9; abundance: NA; len: 12; j_gene: TRBJ2-3; d_gene: NA; CDR3aa: CASSFEADTQYF
v_gene: TRBV29-1; abundance: once; len: 14; j_gene: TRBJ2-2; d_gene: NA; CDR3aa: CSGGSGSNTGELFF
v_gene: TRBV5-1; abundance: NA; len: 18; j_gene: TRBJ2-7; d_gene: TRBD2; CDR3aa: CASSPNSGTSGGASEQYF
v_gene: TRBV7-2; abundance: NA; len: 15; j_gene: TRBJ2-1; d_gene: TRBD1; CDR3aa: CASSFPGTGYNEQFF
v_gene: TRBV2; abundance: NA; len: 15; j_gene: TRBJ2-7; d_gene: NA; CDR3aa: CASSEQGGTSYEQYF
v_gene: TRBV7-2; abundance: NA; len: 15; j_gene: TRBJ2-2; d_gene: TRBD1; CDR3aa: CASRRDRGNTGELFF
v_gene: TRBV2; abundance: NA; len: 14; j_gene: TRBJ1-1; d_gene: NA; CDR3aa: CASSEWQPNTEAFF
v_gene: TRBV10-2; abundance: NA; len: 14; j_gene: TRBJ1-1; d_gene: NA; CDR3aa: CASTLPGRVEVAFF
v_gene: TRBV7-9; abundance: NA; len: 14; j_gene: TRBJ1-5; d_gene: TRBD1; CDR3aa: CASRGTGHNQPQHF
v_gene: TRBV12-5; abundance: NA; len: 16; j_gene: TRBJ1-2; d_gene: TRBD1; CDR3aa: CASGSLAGTGGRGYTF
v_gene: TRBV18; abundance: NA; len: 16; j_gene: TRBJ2-1; d_gene: NA; CDR3aa: CASSSRGTGSWNEQFF
v_gene: TRBV6-1; abundance: NA; len: 14; j_gene: TRBJ1-2; d_gene: NA; CDR3aa: CASSEAAGKYGYTF
v_gene: TRBV15; abundance: NA; len: 21; j_gene: TRBJ2-3; d_gene: TRBD2; CDR3aa: CATSRDLSSSGGAWGTDTQYF
v_gene: TRBV5-1; abundance: NA; len: 12; j_gene: TRBJ2-7; d_gene: NA; CDR3aa: CASSLDYYEQYF
v_gene: TRBV7-2; abundance: NA; len: 14; j_gene: TRBJ1-6; d_gene: NA; CDR3aa: CASRLAGYNSPLHF
v_gene: TRBV19; abundance: NA; len: 16; j_gene: TRBJ2-3; d_gene: TRBD2; CDR3aa: CASSITGLAGSDTQYF
v_gene: TRBV4-1; abundance: NA; len: 15; j_gene: TRBJ2-3; d_gene: NA; CDR3aa: CASSLLMVATDTQYF
v_gene: TRBV10-3; abundance: NA; len: 13; j_gene: TRBJ1-5; d_gene: NA; CDR3aa: CAISAGEGQPQHF
v_gene: TRBV19; abundance: NA; len: 11; j_gene: TRBJ2-3; d_gene: NA; CDR3aa: CATRLGDTQYF
v_gene: TRBV5-6; abundance: NA; len: 12; j_gene: TRBJ1-2; d_gene: NA; CDR3aa: CASSRTERALTF
v_gene: TRBV5-1; abundance: NA; len: 13; j_gene: TRBJ1-4; d_gene: NA; CDR3aa: CASSSEKQGRLFF
v_gene: TRBV7-9; abundance: NA; len: 13; j_gene: TRBJ2-7; d_gene: NA; CDR3aa: CASSPGPGYEQYF
v_gene: TRBV7-6; abundance: NA; len: 14; j_gene: TRBJ2-2; d_gene: NA; CDR3aa: CATGWAGSNGELFF
v_gene: TRBV25-1; abundance: NA; len: 16; j_gene: TRBJ1-4; d_gene: NA; CDR3aa: CANKRISAGINEKLFF
v_gene: TRBV5-4; abundance: NA; len: 15; j_gene: TRBJ2-1; d_gene: TRBD2; CDR3aa: CASSLGLAGDNEQFF